This entry lists 32 T cell receptor beta chains sequenced from one sample in a study of shared clonotypes between healthy human individuals (dated by TCRdb to 2020 to 2021). The library was generated by the immunoSEQ multiplex PCR assay. TCRdb retrieved this table from immuneACCESS and kept in-frame rearrangements only. Not all clones are present; in checked studies, unresolved V genes account for under half, and no reason is known for the remainder. The table for this sample lists about 1 million clones; around 76% of them were counted only once. The top ten clonotypes cover approximately 1.5% of the sample. The sequencing sample was made of memory CD4+ T cells sorted from blood. The sample's cell subset or site label is to be understood as: CD45RA-negative fraction. The receptors were sampled from a young man in good health.

V gene TRBV9 combines with J gene TRBJ1-3; D unclear. V dropped 4 bases and J dropped 0 bases, with 20 bases sitting between them. This CDR3 has 18 residues. CDR1 and CDR2 from the germline V gene are SGDLS and YYNGEE. The CDR3 DNA reads TGTGCCAGCAGCCCTTTCGTGGACGCCCCAAGCTCTGGAAACACCATATATTTT. Protein: CASSPFVDAPSSGNTIYF.

The chain uses TRBV28 and TRBJ1-5; TRBD1 matches at 9 bases. The germline gives CDR1 MDHEN, CDR2 SYDVKM. The V and J ends lost 5 bases and 3 bases, in that order; junction bases with no gene match: 8. The CDR3 runs 16 residues. For the CDR3, the DNA is TGTGCCAGCAGTCTCAAGGGACAGGGCTTCAATCAGCCCCAGCATTTT. This translates into CASSLKGQGFNQPQHF.

This clone was seen only once. J is TRBJ2-3 and V is TRBV20-1; D possibly corresponds to TRBD2 (6 bases). CDR3 length equals 11 residues. The V gene lost 5 bases and the J gene lost 6 bases, with 9 bases spanning the gap. Germline CDR1 and CDR2: DFQATT and SNEGSKA (reference sequence). The chain's CDR3 is CSAGLTDTQYF. DNA for the CDR3: TGCAGTGCTGGACTAACCGATACGCAGTATTTT.

This clone was counted a single time. This chain's CDR3 is CASSARWTSRETQYF. As DNA, the CDR3 is TGTGCCAGCAGCGCCCGCTGGACAAGCCGAGAGACCCAGTACTTC. The chain joins TRBV7-2 to TRBJ2-5, with D perhaps matching TRBD1 (5 bases). The CDR3 extends over 15 amino acids. V lost 5 bases, J lost 4 bases, and 17 bases lay in between. The germline V gene has CDR1 SGHTA and CDR2 FQGNSA.

Remarks on this clone: In the same sample, other DNA sequences code for this CDR3. CDR3 amino acids: CASSLNTGGTYEQYF. For the CDR3, the DNA is TGCGCCAGCAGCTTGAACACAGGGGGGACCTACGAGCAGTACTTC. This chain uses TRBV5-1 with TRBJ2-7; TRBD1 matches at 8 bases. Germline CDR1 SGHRS, CDR2 YFSETQ. The CDR3 totals 15 residues. V was pared by 1 base and J by 2 bases, with 5 bases of the junction left unmatched.

In regard to this clone: Other DNA sequences of this sample code for an identical CDR3. The V call is TRBV30, the J call TRBJ2-7; D remains unclear. V dropped 2 bases and J dropped 2 bases, with 4 bases sitting between them. Germline V gene data show CDR1 as GTSNPN and CDR2 as SVGIG (reference sequence). This CDR3 has 11 residues. The CDR3 DNA sequence: TGTGCCTGGAGTTCCACCTACGAGCAGTACTTC. It yields the protein CAWSSTYEQYF.

CDR3 sequence reads: CASSPSLQAGDWNEQFF. The CDR3 bases are TGTGCCAGCTCACCCTCCCTACAAGCGGGGGATTGGAATGAGCAGTTCTTC. The chain links TRBV18 to TRBJ2-1, with TRBD2 matching 8 bases. V lost 3 bases and J lost 7; bases outside the gene matches: 14. Germline V gene lookup returns CDR1 KGHSH and CDR2 LQKENI. The CDR3 covers 17 residues.

The V gene is TRBV5-1, the J gene TRBJ2-7; a weak D match, TRBD1 (5 bases). Trimming stripped 0 bases from V and 1 base from J, with 8 bases between. CDR1 is SGHRS, CDR2 YFSETQ, per germline. The CDR3 has 14 amino acids. The CDR3 sequence is CASSLGQTSYEQYF. The CDR3 DNA reads TGCGCCAGCAGCTTGGGACAGACTTCCTACGAGCAGTACTTC.

The gene calls are TRBV6-1 and TRBJ1-1; 7 bases match TRBD1. With V trimmed by 8 bases and J by 1 base, 10 bases remained unmatched. The CDR3 has 15 residues. Germline-derived CDR1 and CDR2 are MNHNS and SASEGT. CDR3 sequence (DNA): TGTGCCAGCTTCGGGGGGACAGCACAGAACACTGAAGCTTTCTTT. Translated: CASFGGTAQNTEAFF.

For the CDR3, the DNA is TGCGCCAGCAGGTTGACAGGAATCACGTACAATGAGCAGTTCTTC. It codes for CASRLTGITYNEQFF. The chain is built from TRBV5-1 and TRBJ2-1; weak D call: TRBD1 (6 bases). V gave up 5 bases and J gave up 4 bases, with 16 bases separating them. The CDR3 totals 15 residues. Germline V lookup: CDR1 SGHRS, CDR2 YFSETQ. Full variable domain (outside the CDR3, taken from reference TRBV5-1 and TRBJ2-1): KAGVTQTPRYLIKTRGQQVTLSCSPISGHRSVSWYQQTPGQGLQFLFEYFSETQRNKGNFPGRFSGRQFSNSRSEMNVSTLELGDSALYLCASRLTGITYNEQFFGPGTRLTVL.

There are a few counts of this clone. The chain joins TRBV9 to TRBJ1-2; D unresolved. V lost 0 bases to trimming and J lost 8 bases, with 8 bases between them. The CDR3 is 12 residues long. Per germline, CDR1 SGDLS and CDR2 YYNGEE. CDR3 bases: TGTGCCAGCAGCGTAGGGTGGGTCGGCTACACCTTC. Translation gives CASSVGWVGYTF. The variable domain in full, completed from reference TRBV9 and TRBJ1-2, reads DSGVTQTPKHLITATGQRVTLRCSPRSGDLSVYWYQQSLDQGLQFLIQYYNGEERAKGNILERFSAQQFPDLHSELNLSSLELGDSALYFCASSVGWVGYTFGSGTRLTVV.

This rearrangement joins TRBV27 to TRBJ2-5; D possibly corresponds to TRBD2 (5 bases). Germline V CDR1 and CDR2: MNHEY, SMNVEV (reference sequence). CDR3 size: 12 residues. V was clipped by 8 bases and J by 2 bases, with 9 bases between them. The CDR3 DNA reads as TGTGCCAGCGCGGACTTTCAAGAGACCCAGTACTTC. Translated, it gives CASADFQETQYF.

The CDR3 is CASCSVAAFSYEQYF. CDR3 DNA: TGTGCCAGCTGTTCAGTGGCGGCCTTCTCCTACGAGCAGTACTTC. The rearrangement uses TRBV28 and TRBJ2-7; D is undetermined. This CDR3 comprises 15 residues. The V and J ends lost 8 bases and 0 bases respectively, with 17 bases between them. Germline loops: CDR1 MDHEN, CDR2 SYDVKM. Filled out from reference TRBV28 and TRBJ2-7, the complete variable domain reads DVKVTQSSRYLVKRTGEKVFLECVQDMDHENMFWYRQDPGLGLRLIYFSYDVKMKEKGDIPEGYSVSREKKERFSLILESASTNQTSMYLCASCSVAAFSYEQYFGPGTRLTVT.

This clone was seen a handful of times. V gene TRBV9 combines with J gene TRBJ2-1; 9 bases fit TRBD2. This CDR3 is 15 amino acids long. CDR1 and CDR2 from the germline V gene are SGDLS and YYNGEE. Losses at the gene ends were 4 bases for V and 10 bases for J; bases not matched to a gene: 12. Here the CDR3 reads CASSPTSGFSNEQFF. The CDR3, as DNA: TGTGCCAGCAGCCCGACTAGCGGATTCTCTAACGAGCAGTTCTTC.

The chain carries TRBV11-2 and TRBJ1-1; the D gene is possibly TRBD1 (5 bases). V dropped 6 bases and J dropped 8 bases, with 22 bases sitting between them. CDR3 length: 15 residues. Germline V gives CDR1 SGHAT, CDR2 FQNNGV. As DNA, the CDR3 is TGTGCCAGCAGTCAAGGGGAACTGGAGGGGTTAGAAGCTTTCTTT. This sequence encodes CASSQGELEGLEAFF.

This clone was seen once. The V and J genes are TRBV18 and TRBJ2-3, with unresolved D. The CDR3 loop spans 14 amino acids. The V gene's germline CDR1 is KGHSH and CDR2 LQKENI. The germline V and J ends were trimmed by 1 base and 0 bases, with 5 bases remaining between them. The CDR3 sequence is CASSPQQSTDTQYF. In DNA form, the CDR3 reads TGTGCCAGCTCACCACAGCAGAGCACAGATACGCAGTATTTT. Full variable domain (rest looked up from reference TRBV18 and TRBJ2-3): NAGVMQNPRHLVRRRGQEARLRCSPMKGHSHVYWYRQLPEEGLKFMVYLQKENIIDESGMPKERFSAEFPKEGPSILRIQQVVRGDSAAYFCASSPQQSTDTQYFGPGTRLTVL.

Remarks on this clone: The same CDR3 arises from other DNA sequences in this sample as well. This chain connects TRBV5-1 to TRBJ1-1, with D possibly matching TRBD1 (5 bases). The CDR3 covers 14 residues. Between the trimmed V and J ends, which lost 4 bases and 3 bases, there was a span of 13 bases. The V gene's germline CDR1 is SGHRS and CDR2 YFSETQ. The CDR3 spells CASSPGGVDTEAFF. In nucleotides, the CDR3 is TGCGCCAGCAGCCCGGGGGGAGTGGACACTGAAGCTTTCTTT. The full variable domain, completed using reference TRBV5-1 and TRBJ1-1, is KAGVTQTPRYLIKTRGQQVTLSCSPISGHRSVSWYQQTPGQGLQFLFEYFSETQRNKGNFPGRFSGRQFSNSRSEMNVSTLELGDSALYLCASSPGGVDTEAFFGQGTRLTVV.

V usage is TRBV28 and J usage is TRBJ1-3; no clear D. V lost 4 bases, J lost 0 bases, and 10 bases lay in between. The CDR3 runs to 15 residues. Germline V gene sequence: CDR1 MDHEN, CDR2 SYDVKM. The CDR3 bases are TGTGCCAGCAGTTCGACCGGGAACTCTGGAAACACCATATATTTT. Translated, it gives CASSSTGNSGNTIYF.

The chain is built from TRBV7-6 and TRBJ1-1; D gene ambiguous. The CDR3 sequence is 13 residues long. The germline V gene has CDR1 SGHVS and CDR2 FNYEAQ. Trimming stripped 3 bases from V and 1 base from J, with 6 bases between. The CDR3 reads CASSFQENTEAFF. In nucleotides, the CDR3 is TGTGCCAGCAGCTTCCAAGAGAACACTGAAGCTTTCTTT.

The V call is TRBV7-2, the J call TRBJ2-7; 8 nucleotides line up with TRBD1. Trimming took 4 bases from V and 2 from J; bases not matched to a gene: 7. From germline, CDR1 is SGHTA and CDR2 FQGNSA. This CDR3 comprises 15 residues. The CDR3 region is CASSYSGTGPYEQYF. CDR3 DNA sequence: TGTGCCAGCAGCTATTCCGGGACAGGACCCTACGAGCAGTACTTC.

The chain employs TRBV5-1 and TRBJ1-1; possibly TRBD1 for D (5 bases). Trimming removed 0 bases from V and 4 bases from J, with 19 bases in between. The CDR3 is 17 residues long. Germline lookup yields CDR1 SGHRS and CDR2 YFSETQ. CDR3 amino acids: CASSLVQGARSATEAFF. Written as DNA, the CDR3 is TGCGCCAGCAGCTTGGTTCAAGGGGCAAGGTCGGCCACTGAAGCTTTCTTT.

The V call is TRBV9, the J call TRBJ2-3; D remains unclear. V gave up 0 bases and J gave up 6 bases, with 8 bases separating them. The CDR3 covers 13 residues. Per germline, CDR1 SGDLS and CDR2 YYNGEE. The CDR3 nucleotides are TGTGCCAGCAGCGTAGCTCTCGGCGATACGCAGTATTTT. Translating it yields CASSVALGDTQYF.

The V gene is TRBV10-3, the J gene TRBJ2-1; D is possibly TRBD1 (5 bases). CDR1 and CDR2 from the germline V gene are ENHRY and SYGVKD. The V end lost 10 bases, the J end lost 0 bases, and 16 bases lay between the germline ends. The CDR3 totals 15 residues. CDR3 in DNA: TGTGCCACATGGGGCCTTAGCAGCTCCTACAATGAGCAGTTCTTC. Residues: CATWGLSSSYNEQFF.

Details on this clone: The identical CDR3 is also encoded by other nucleotide sequences in the sample. The chain employs TRBV30 and TRBJ1-2; D unclear. Germline CDR1 reads GTSNPN; CDR2 reads SVGIG (reference sequence). The V end was cut by 1 base, the J end by 3 bases, with 3 bases between. There are 11 residues in the CDR3. The CDR3 sequence: CAWSGYYGYTF. The CDR3 DNA sequence: TGTGCCTGGAGTGGATACTATGGCTACACCTTC.

The genes are TRBV27 and TRBJ1-2; a weak D match, TRBD1 (6 bases). The germline V gene encodes CDR1 MNHEY and CDR2 SMNVEV (reference sequence). Trimming took off 5 bases at V and 10 bases at J, with 14 bases between the two ends. The CDR3 extends over 12 amino acids. Here the CDR3 DNA reads TGTGCCAGCAGTCCATCGGGGGGCGCCTACACCTTC. This translates into CASSPSGGAYTF.

This chain joins TRBV6-5 and TRBJ1-6, with a possible D match to TRBD1 (6 bases). The V and J ends lost 0 bases and 7 bases respectively, with 10 bases between them. This CDR3 is built from 15 residues. Germline V gene lookup returns CDR1 MNHEY and CDR2 SVGAGI. For the CDR3, the DNA is TGTGCCAGCAGTTACTCGAATCAGGGGAATTCACCCCTCCACTTT. This gives the protein CASSYSNQGNSPLHF.

This clone came up once. As DNA, the CDR3 is TGTGCCAGCAGTCCCCGGGCCGGTTCCAACTACGAGCAGTACTTC. This gives the protein CASSPRAGSNYEQYF. The rearrangement joins TRBV6-1 to TRBJ2-7; the D is unclear. In germline, CDR1 is MNHNS, CDR2 SASEGT. The CDR3 length is 15 residues. The ends were cut back, 5 bases at V and 3 bases at J, with 17 bases in the middle.

This clone was recorded a few times. The chain links TRBV5-1 to TRBJ1-2, with D unresolved. The ends were cut back, 0 bases at V and 6 bases at J, with 21 bases in the middle. CDR3 length equals 17 residues. The germline V gene has CDR1 SGHRS and CDR2 YFSETQ. The CDR3 sequence: CASSLESMAMAMDGYTF. DNA for the CDR3: TGCGCCAGCAGCTTGGAGTCGATGGCTATGGCTATGGATGGCTACACCTTC.

The rearrangement links TRBV10-2 to TRBJ2-5; D gene uncertain. The CDR3 covers 12 residues. Germline CDR1 WSHSY, CDR2 SAAADI. The V gene lost 0 bases and the J gene lost 7 bases, with 6 bases spanning the gap. The CDR3 sequence is CASSESEVTQYF. The CDR3 DNA reads as TGCGCCAGCAGTGAGTCTGAGGTGACCCAGTACTTC.

About this clone: Other DNA sequences in the same sample also yield this CDR3. The CDR3 loop is CASSRGLQETQYF. The CDR3 bases are TGTGCCAGCAGTCGGGGACTACAAGAGACCCAGTACTTC. The chain couples TRBV6-6 to TRBJ2-5; 7 nucleotides line up with TRBD2. CDR1 and CDR2 from the germline V gene are MNHNY and SVGAGI (reference sequence). The CDR3 spans 13 residues. J gave up 2 bases and V 5 bases, and 2 bases lay outside the gene matches.

Here the CDR3 DNA reads TGCGCCAGCAGCCAACGCAACGGCGAGCAGTACTTC. Translated, it gives CASSQRNGEQYF. The chain carries TRBV4-1 and TRBJ2-7; no reliable D call. Germline V CDR1 and CDR2: MGHRA, YSYEKL. The CDR3 contains 12 residues. V was shortened by 2 bases and J by 6 bases, with 8 bases between the two germline ends.

The V gene is TRBV27, the J gene TRBJ2-5; 13 bases are a match to TRBD2. V lost 9 bases, J lost 4 bases, and 5 bases stayed unmatched. CDR3 size: 14 residues. The V gene's germline CDR1 is MNHEY and CDR2 SMNVEV (reference sequence). CDR3 bases: TGTGCCAGTAGACTAGCGGGAGGAATAGAGACCCAGTACTTC. This sequence encodes CASRLAGGIETQYF.